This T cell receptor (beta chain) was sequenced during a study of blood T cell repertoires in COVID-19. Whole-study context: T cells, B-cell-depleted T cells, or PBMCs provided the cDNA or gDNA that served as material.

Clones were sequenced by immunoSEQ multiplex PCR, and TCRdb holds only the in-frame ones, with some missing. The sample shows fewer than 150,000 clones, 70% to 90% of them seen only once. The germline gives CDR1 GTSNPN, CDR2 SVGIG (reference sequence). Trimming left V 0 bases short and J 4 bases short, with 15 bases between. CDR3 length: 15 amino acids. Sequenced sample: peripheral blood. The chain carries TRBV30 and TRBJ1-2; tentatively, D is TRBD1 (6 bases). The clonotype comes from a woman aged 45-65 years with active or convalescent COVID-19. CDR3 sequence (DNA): TGTGCCTGGAGTGTACGGACGGGAGGGGGCTATGGCTACACCTTC. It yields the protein CAWSVRTGGGYGYTF.